Shown below are 9 T cell receptor beta chains from a single sample sequenced in a study of T-cell reconstitution after alpha-beta-depleted transplantation in children. Unique molecular identifiers were incorporated into the prepared TCRbeta library. TCRdb re-derived calls from the PCR reads in MiXCR, one entry per CDR3 protein. The sample yields about 640,000 distinct CDR3 sequences, around 17% seen once. The source was PBMCs from the stem cell graft donor, collected from the stem cell graft. The receptors come from a human donor who donated a stem cell graft to a child with acute myeloid leukemia.

This clonotype was found a few times. The chain has TRBV20-1 and TRBJ2-5; D is ambiguous. The CDR3 consists of 12 residues. Germline CDR1 is DFQATT and CDR2 is SNEGSKA (reference sequence). Trimming took off 3 bases at V and 2 bases at J, with 7 bases between the two ends. Here the CDR3 reads CSARSRQETQYF. The CDR3 nucleotides are TGCAGTGCTAGGAGCCGACAAGAGACCCAGTACTTC.

This clonotype showed up many times. The V call is TRBV12-3 or TRBV12-4, the J call TRBJ1-1; perhaps TRBD1 as D (6 bases). The V end was cut by 5 bases, the J end by 6 bases, with 10 bases between. The CDR3 is made up of 12 amino acids. The CDR3 sequence is CASSQGRAEAFF. CDR3 DNA sequence: TGTGCCAGCAGTCAGGGGCGAGCTGAAGCTTTCTTT.

This clonotype has more than one count but fewer than ten. The chain joins TRBV4-3 to TRBJ2-1; D not certain. Germline-derived CDR1 and CDR2 are LGHNA and YSLEER. Between the trimmed V and J ends, which lost 0 bases and 0 bases, there was a span of 12 bases. The CDR3 runs to 17 residues. The CDR3: CASSQDLGASSYNEQFF. The CDR3 DNA reads as TGCGCCAGCAGCCAAGATCTCGGAGCAAGCTCCTACAATGAGCAGTTCTTC.

This clonotype was observed a few times. The V and J genes are TRBV9 and TRBJ2-3; TRBD2 matches 7 bases. Germline V gene lookup returns CDR1 SGDLS and CDR2 YYNGEE. The CDR3 extends over 14 amino acids. The V and J ends lost 4 bases and 5 bases, in that order; junction bases with no gene match: 7. The CDR3 protein is CASSPRTRVDTQYF. The CDR3 DNA reads as TGTGCCAGCAGCCCCCGGACTAGAGTAGATACGCAGTATTTT.

CDR3 sequence (DNA): TGTGCCACCAGTGGTGGAGAGGAGACCCAGTACTTC. Translation: CATSGGEETQYF. V usage is TRBV24-1 and J usage is TRBJ2-5; D remains unclear. The CDR3 has 12 amino acids. Per the germline V gene, CDR1 is KGHDR and CDR2 is SFDVKD. V dropped 5 bases and J dropped 5 bases, with 8 bases sitting between them.

This clonotype showed up many times. The chain uses TRBV7-6 and TRBJ2-7; weak D call: TRBD1 (6 bases). Germline V gene lookup returns CDR1 SGHVS and CDR2 FNYEAQ. The CDR3 length is 16 residues. Deletions cut 4 bases from V and 3 bases from J, with 19 bases between. The CDR3: CASSSSGTQIYYEQYF. CDR3 sequence (DNA): TGTGCCAGCAGCTCCTCCGGGACACAAATCTACTACGAGCAGTACTTC.

The chain recombines TRBV24-1 with TRBJ2-2; weak D call: TRBD1 (6 bases). V was cut by 6 bases and J by 4 bases, with 11 bases left in between. This CDR3 has 14 residues. Germline values: CDR1 KGHDR, CDR2 SFDVKD. CDR3 region: CATSRGTVTGELFF. CDR3 sequence (DNA): TGTGCCACCAGTAGGGGGACGGTCACCGGGGAGCTGTTTTTT.

This clonotype was observed many times. CDR3 nucleotides: TGCAGTGCTTCCGACAGGGAGGGTTCACCCCTCCACTTT. Its translation: CSASDREGSPLHF. V is TRBV20-1 and J is TRBJ1-6, with 7 bases that match TRBD1. The V gene's germline CDR1 is DFQATT and CDR2 SNEGSKA (reference sequence). CDR3 size: 13 residues. Losses at the gene ends were 5 bases for V and 9 bases for J; bases not matched to a gene: 7.

This chain connects TRBV5-1 to TRBJ2-1; D is perhaps TRBD1 (5 bases). Germline CDR1 SGHRS, CDR2 YFSETQ. CDR3 length: 13 amino acids. V was shortened by 4 bases and J by 7 bases, with 12 bases between the two germline ends. The CDR3 DNA sequence: TGCGCCAGCAGCCAGGGCCTAGAGAATGAGCAGTTCTTC. It specifies CASSQGLENEQFF.